This T cell receptor (beta chain) was profiled in a study of cytomegalovirus exposure and HLA in healthy donors. Study-level points and caveats: The later analysis indicated that the majority of CMV-associated TCR beta chains appeared HLA-restricted. Highly shared variants forming one cluster were likely a sequencing artifact.

As to this clone: The antigen is unknown.

CDR3 length: 13 residues. Germline V gene data show CDR1 as SGHVS and CDR2 as FQNEAQ. V dropped 0 bases and J dropped 4 bases, with 4 bases sitting between them. Amplification used 60 Vbeta primers and 13 Jbeta primers. The repertoire was sequenced with immunoSEQ multiplex PCR; TCRdb's copy has only in-frame clones and lacks some. The repertoire consists of 60,000 to 70,000 clones, with about four fifths occurring once and the leading ten covering around 7.4%. This receptor was identified in a man between 18 and 35 years old in good health and CMV-seropositive. The chain has TRBV7-8 and TRBJ1-5, with D hard to call. Sequenced input: PBMCs. DNA of the CDR3: TGTGCCAGCAGCTTAGCGCTAAATCAGCCCCAGCATTTT. It translates to CASSLALNQPQHF.